What follows are 24 T cell receptor beta chains derived from one specimen sequenced in a study of blood T cell repertoires in COVID-19. The assay was immunoSEQ multiplex PCR, and TCRdb's table has in-frame clones only and misses some. The table shows some 180,000 clones, with 84% occurring only once. The sample comprised peripheral blood. Receptor source: a woman aged 80 or over with COVID-19, enrolled during active disease.

In this sample, this clone turned up a few times. The chain employs TRBV18 and TRBJ2-3, with D hard to call. The CDR3 sequence is 14 residues long. V was pared by 2 bases and J by 1 base, with 7 bases between. CDR1 and CDR2 from the germline V gene are KGHSH and LQKENI. The CDR3 loop reads CASSPSQGTDTQYF. CDR3 sequence (DNA): TGTGCCAGCTCACCATCGCAGGGCACAGATACGCAGTATTTT.

V usage is TRBV14 and J usage is TRBJ2-2; a possible D gene is TRBD1 (6 bases). CDR3 length: 14 amino acids. V shed 5 bases and J shed 5 bases, with 12 bases lying between them. The germline CDR1 and CDR2 sequences are SGHDN and FVKESK. CDR3: CASSLQGGTGELFF. The CDR3 DNA sequence: TGTGCCAGCAGCTTACAGGGTGGTACCGGGGAGCTGTTTTTT.

This rearrangement joins TRBV7-8 to TRBJ2-7; 8 positions agree with TRBD2. With V trimmed by 1 base and J by 5 bases, 10 bases remained unmatched. In germline, CDR1 is SGHVS, CDR2 FQNEAQ. This CDR3 is 16 amino acids long. As DNA, the CDR3 is TGTGCCAGCAGCTTAGTCCGACATTCCGGGGGGGACGAGCAGTACTTC. Translating gives CASSLVRHSGGDEQYF.

V is TRBV10-2 and J is TRBJ2-5; 8 nucleotides line up with TRBD2. V trimming: 2 bases; J trimming: 1 base; junction bases outside the gene matches: 3. The CDR3 runs 15 residues. The germline gives CDR1 WSHSY, CDR2 SAAADI. CDR3 nucleotide sequence: TGCGCCAGCAGTGAGCAAGCGGGGGCCCAAGAGACCCAGTACTTC. The encoded protein is CASSEQAGAQETQYF.

CDR3 nucleotides: TGTGCCAGCAGCGTAGAACTAGCTGGGACCACAGATACGCAGTATTTT. Translated, it gives CASSVELAGTTDTQYF. The V and J genes are TRBV9 and TRBJ2-3; possible D gene TRBD2, 6 bases. The CDR3 has 16 amino acids. CDR1 is SGDLS and CDR2 is YYNGEE in the germline V gene. The V end was cut by 0 bases, the J end by 2 bases, with 13 bases between.

V usage is TRBV6-5 and J usage is TRBJ1-3; D uncertain. Germline V gene sequence: CDR1 MNHEY, CDR2 SVGAGI. This CDR3 spans 15 amino acids. V was shortened by 6 bases and J by 0 bases, with 12 bases between the two germline ends. CDR3 amino acids: CASSSDGNSGNTIYF. DNA of the CDR3: TGTGCCAGCAGCTCGGACGGGAACTCTGGAAACACCATATATTTT.

The J gene is TRBJ2-7, the V gene TRBV28; 9 positions agree with TRBD1. CDR3 size: 13 residues. Germline CDR1 MDHEN, CDR2 SYDVKM. The trim removed 5 bases at V and 3 bases at J, leaving 2 bases unmatched. This CDR3 reads CASSTGQGYEQYF. In DNA, the CDR3 is TGTGCCAGCAGTACGGGACAGGGCTACGAGCAGTACTTC.

This chain joins TRBV18 and TRBJ2-7; D possibly corresponds to TRBD2 (6 bases). From germline, CDR1 is KGHSH and CDR2 LQKENI. Between the trimmed V and J ends, which lost 3 bases and 3 bases, there was a span of 12 bases. The CDR3 spans 14 residues. The CDR3 spells CASSPAGRGYEQYF. CDR3 in DNA: TGTGCCAGCTCACCGGCGGGACGGGGCTACGAGCAGTACTTC.

The chain carries TRBV4-1 and TRBJ2-5, with 12 bases identical to TRBD2. Trimming removed 0 bases from V and 9 bases from J; junction bases left unmatched: 14. Germline-derived CDR1 and CDR2 are MGHRA and YSYEKL. The CDR3 covers 18 residues. In nucleotides, the CDR3 is TGCGCCAGCAGCCAAGACTTGTTCGGACTAGCGGGGAAAGGTCCCCAGTACTTC. Its translation is CASSQDLFGLAGKGPQYF.

The chain has TRBV18 and TRBJ1-2, with 9 bases lining up with TRBD1. CDR3 size: 13 residues. V shed 6 bases, J shed 4 bases, and the junction held 3 bases outside the gene matches. Germline values: CDR1 KGHSH, CDR2 LQKENI. The CDR3 loop is CASSADRGYGYTF. The DNA for the CDR3 is TGTGCCAGCTCGGCGGACAGGGGCTATGGCTACACCTTC.

The V and J genes are TRBV19 and TRBJ2-3; maybe TRBD1 (6 bases). V lost 9 bases and J lost 0, with 13 bases in between. Per germline, CDR1 LNHDA and CDR2 SQIVND (reference sequence). This CDR3 region has 14 residues. This chain's CDR3 is CASRTALSTDTQYF. The CDR3, as DNA: TGTGCCAGCCGGACAGCCCTAAGCACAGATACGCAGTATTTT.

The chain carries TRBV5-5 and TRBJ2-5; no clear D gene. CDR1 is SGHKS, CDR2 YYEKEE, per germline (reference sequence). Trimming stripped 4 bases from V and 5 bases from J, with 9 bases between. This CDR3 is 12 amino acids long. The CDR3 nucleotides are TGTGCCAGCAGCCGAGACTGGGAGACCCAGTACTTC. Its protein product is CASSRDWETQYF.

This clone has only one observation. The chain joins TRBV3-1 (or the pseudogene TRBV3-2) to TRBJ2-5; 10 nucleotides match TRBD1. Germline loops: CDR1 LGHDT, CDR2 YNNKEL (reference sequence). The CDR3 consists of 14 residues. V shed 4 bases and J 6 bases; nucleotides not matched to a gene: 5. The CDR3 DNA is TGTGCCAGCAGCCTCCGGGACAGGGGTAAGACCCAGTACTTC. Its translation: CASSLRDRGKTQYF.

The chain combines TRBV15 with TRBJ1-5, with 7 positions matching TRBD1. Germline V gives CDR1 LNHNV, CDR2 YYDKDF (reference sequence). The CDR3 is 15 amino acids. The V and J ends lost 0 bases and 5 bases, in that order; junction bases with no gene match: 4. Here the CDR3 DNA reads TGTGCCACCAGCAGAGATAAAGGGGGCTATCAGCCCCAGCATTTT. Residues: CATSRDKGGYQPQHF.

This clone was observed a single time. This rearrangement joins TRBV6-6 to TRBJ1-2; tentatively, D is TRBD1 (6 bases). CDR3 length: 15 residues. The ends were cut back, 0 bases at V and 4 bases at J, with 12 bases in the middle. Looked up from germline, CDR1 is MNHNY and CDR2 is SVGAGI (reference sequence). The CDR3 DNA sequence: TGTGCCAGCAGTTACTCGTCTGGGACAATCTATGGCTACACCTTC. Amino acid sequence: CASSYSSGTIYGYTF.

In its sample, this clone was seen once. The CDR3 is CASKRTADGAFF. CDR3 sequence (DNA): TGTGCCAGCAAGAGGACTGCCGATGGGGCTTTCTTT. This chain joins TRBV2 and TRBJ1-1; D is undetermined. Germline V gene lookup returns CDR1 SNHLY and CDR2 FYNNEI. V shed 7 bases and J shed 11 bases, with 17 bases lying between them. This CDR3 is built from 12 residues.

Note on this clone: Other DNA sequences in the same sample also yield this CDR3. J is TRBJ2-2 and V is TRBV2; D gene uncertain. V was cut by 5 bases and J by 1 base, with 5 bases left in between. The length of the CDR3 is 13 residues. Germline V gene data show CDR1 as SNHLY and CDR2 as FYNNEI. CDR3 DNA sequence: TGTGCCAGCAGTCTAGAGAACACCGGGGAGCTGTTTTTT. Amino acid sequence: CASSLENTGELFF. The full variable domain, completed using reference TRBV2 and TRBJ2-2, is EPEVTQTPSHQVTQMGQEVILRCVPISNHLYFYWYRQILGQKVEFLVSFYNNEISEKSEIFDDQFSVERPDGSNFTLKIRSTKLEDSAMYFCASSLENTGELFFGEGSRLTVL.

V and J are TRBV27 and TRBJ2-5, with 7 bases fitting TRBD1. Per germline, CDR1 MNHEY and CDR2 SMNVEV (reference sequence). The junction had 18 bases not matched to a gene; V was cut back by 9 bases and J by 2 bases. The CDR3 spans 17 residues. This chain's CDR3 is CARTVLEAGGGQETQYF. The CDR3 DNA reads TGTGCCAGAACGGTACTAGAGGCAGGGGGTGGTCAAGAGACCCAGTACTTC.

The genes are TRBV6-1 and TRBJ2-2; 9 bases fit TRBD1. The CDR3 runs to 15 residues. With V trimmed by 3 bases and J by 5 bases, 4 bases remained unmatched. CDR1 is MNHNS, CDR2 SASEGT, per germline. CDR3 DNA: TGTGCCAGCAGTGAGGCCGGGACAGGGACCGGGGAGCTGTTTTTT. Translating it yields CASSEAGTGTGELFF.

This chain links TRBV5-4 with TRBJ1-5; TRBD1 matches 7 bases. Germline trimming cut 2 bases from V and 5 bases from J; bases unmatched to any gene: 7. In germline, CDR1 is SGHNT, CDR2 YYREEE (reference sequence). CDR3 length equals 15 residues. CDR3 nucleotide sequence: TGTGCCAGCAGCTTAGGGACAGAGAGTTATCAGCCCCAGCATTTT. Protein sequence: CASSLGTESYQPQHF.

The CDR3 region is CASSSVRRDRGRATNEKLFF. CDR3 sequence (DNA): TGTGCCAGCAGCTCCGTGAGACGGGACAGGGGACGTGCAACTAATGAAAAACTGTTTTTT. The chain joins TRBV13 to TRBJ1-4, with 10 bases lining up with TRBD1. This CDR3 is built from 20 residues. Germline assignment: CDR1 PRHDT and CDR2 FYEKMQ (reference sequence). V trimming: 4 bases; J trimming: 0 bases; junction bases outside the gene matches: 14. Looking up the rest from reference TRBV13 and TRBJ1-4 gives the full variable domain: AAGVIQSPRHLIKEKRETATLKCYPIPRHDTVYWYQQGPGQDPQFLISFYEKMQSDKGSIPDRFSAQQFSDYHSELNMSSLELGDSALYFCASSSVRRDRGRATNEKLFFGSGTQLSVL.

As regards this clone: The same CDR3 is also encoded by other DNA sequences in this sample. The gene calls are TRBV10-1 and TRBJ1-5, with 7 bases that match TRBD1. Unmatched junction bases numbered 7, after V lost 5 bases and J lost 6 bases. Germline values: CDR1 WNHNN, CDR2 SYGVQD (reference sequence). The CDR3 has 14 amino acids. CDR3 sequence reads: CASSNRGCTQPQHF. CDR3 sequence (DNA): TGCGCCAGCAGTAACAGGGGTTGTACTCAGCCCCAGCATTTT.

The chain has TRBV9 and TRBJ2-7; D possibly corresponds to TRBD2 (7 bases). Germline lookup yields CDR1 SGDLS and CDR2 YYNGEE. V gave up 4 bases and J gave up 0 bases, with 14 bases separating them. The CDR3 is 15 amino acids. The CDR3 bases are TGTGCCAGCAGCAAGCTAGGGGGGGGCTCCTACGAGCAGTACTTC. Translation gives CASSKLGGGSYEQYF.

The chain employs TRBV7-2 and TRBJ2-7; a weak D match, TRBD1 (5 bases). Trimming removed 3 bases from V and 1 base from J, with 10 bases in between. The CDR3 totals 14 residues. Germline V lookup: CDR1 SGHTA, CDR2 FQGNSA. The CDR3, as DNA: TGTGCCAGCAGCTTCACAGGAGCTTCCTACGAGCAGTACTTC. Its translation: CASSFTGASYEQYF.